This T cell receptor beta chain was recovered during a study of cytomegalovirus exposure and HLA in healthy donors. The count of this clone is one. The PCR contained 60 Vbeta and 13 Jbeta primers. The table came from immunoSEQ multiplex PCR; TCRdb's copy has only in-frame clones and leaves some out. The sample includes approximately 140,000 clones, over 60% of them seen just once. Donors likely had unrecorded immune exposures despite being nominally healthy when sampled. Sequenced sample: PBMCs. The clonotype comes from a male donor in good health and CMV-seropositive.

The CDR3 loop reads CASSLGGAGYEQYF. CDR3 nucleotides: TGTGCCAGCAGCTTAGGCGGAGCGGGCTACGAGCAGTACTTC. This chain joins TRBV7-8 and TRBJ2-7; D may be TRBD2 (6 bases). Looked up from germline, CDR1 is SGHVS and CDR2 is FQNEAQ. The ends were cut back, 1 base at V and 3 bases at J, with 10 bases in the middle. The CDR3 loop spans 14 amino acids.